A few counts support the clone carrying this T cell receptor (beta chain). Germline CDR1 is SGHRS and CDR2 is YFSETQ. V lost 3 bases, J lost 4 bases, and 8 bases lay in between. There are 13 residues in the CDR3. This sample is part of a study of T cells after yellow fever vaccination. TCRdb fed the 5' RACE reads into MiXCR, producing one record per CDR3 protein. The top ten hold over 15% of the sample, which has about 240,000 distinct CDR3 sequences, approximately 3.6% seen once. This receptor was identified in a man in his late teens or twenties who received the YFV17D yellow fever vaccine. The genes are TRBV5-1 and TRBJ1-5; the D is unclear. The source was PBMCs, collected 15 days after the yellow fever booster vaccination. The CDR3 spells CASSSTPNQPQHF. The DNA for the CDR3 is TGCGCCAGCAGCTCCACCCCAAATCAGCCCCAGCATTTT. The full variable domain, with the rest looked up from reference TRBV5-1 and TRBJ1-5, is KAGVTQTPRYLIKTRGQQVTLSCSPISGHRSVSWYQQTPGQGLQFLFEYFSETQRNKGNFPGRFSGRQFSNSRSEMNVSTLELGDSALYLCASSSTPNQPQHFGDGTRLSIL.